Listed below are T cell receptor beta chains from one sample, sequenced in a study of human T cells and chemical hapten exposure. A single record per CDR3 protein comes from TCRdb applying MiXCR to the RACE reads. Seen here are over 70,000 distinct CDR3 sequences, around 13% observed once, and the top ten hold 4.6%. This specimen consisted of whole blood, obtained in connection with sensitization to the hapten diphenylcyclopropenone (DPC). The receptors come from a woman between 45 and 60 years old with alopecia areata. Some clones in this sample may be carry-over from other donors' samples. The CDR3 runs from the conserved cysteine through the conserved F or W. The D gene is left open where the match is weak. Clone sizes are given selectively: once, few, many, or a class where the clone is expanded.

v_gene,j_gene,abundance,d_gene,CDR3aa,CDR3nt
TRBV6-5,TRBJ2-1,few,NA,CASGLVKSYNEQFF,TGTGCCAGCGGCCTAGTTAAATCTTACAATGAGCAGTTCTTC
TRBV7-6,TRBJ2-7,many,NA,CASSLYPNYEQYF,TGTGCCAGCAGCTTATATCCGAACTACGAGCAGTACTTC
TRBV7-2,TRBJ1-5,many,TRBD1,CASSTGTGGNQPQHF,TGTGCCAGCAGTACCGGGACAGGGGGCAATCAGCCCCAGCATTTT
TRBV18,TRBJ1-5,many,NA,CASSPSWIPNQPQHF,TGTGCCAGCTCACCAAGTTGGATTCCCAATCAGCCCCAGCATTTT
TRBV6-4,TRBJ2-6,NA,NA,CASSAESGANVLTF,TGTGCCAGCAGTGCTGAGTCTGGGGCCAACGTCCTGACTTTC
TRBV4-3,TRBJ2-1,few,TRBD2,CASSQDFLLAGYNEQFF,TGCGCCAGCAGCCAAGATTTCCTCCTAGCGGGATACAATGAGCAGTTCTTC
TRBV20-1,TRBJ2-1,few,NA,CSASLTPTLFYNEQFF,TGCAGTGCTAGCTTGACCCCGACACTATTCTACAATGAGCAGTTCTTC
TRBV5-3,TRBJ2-2,few,TRBD2,CARRYGTSGSTGTGELFF,TGTGCCAGAAGATACGGGACTAGCGGGAGTACGGGCACCGGGGAGCTGTTTTTT
TRBV10-3,TRBJ2-1,NA,TRBD2,CAISTGLSDEQFF,TGTGCCATCAGTACGGGACTATCGGACGAGCAGTTCTTC
TRBV6-5,TRBJ1-6,NA,TRBD1,CASSRDSGSPLHF,TGTGCCAGCAGTCGGGACAGTGGTTCACCCCTCCACTTT
TRBV29-1,TRBJ1-2,NA,NA,CSVEDRENYGYTF,TGCAGCGTGGAAGACCGGGAAAACTATGGCTACACCTTC
TRBV4-3,TRBJ2-6,many,NA,CASSQVYGRRSGANVLTF,TGCGCCAGCAGCCAAGTGTACGGTCGGCGCTCTGGGGCCAACGTCCTGACTTTC
TRBV28,TRBJ2-3,few,NA,CASSLGGAATDTQYF,TGTGCCAGCAGTTTGGGGGGGGCAGCCACAGATACGCAGTATTTT
TRBV20-1,TRBJ2-5,many,TRBD2,CSAITSGSETQYF,TGCAGTGCTATTACTAGCGGGTCAGAGACCCAGTACTTC
TRBV25-1,TRBJ2-7,NA,TRBD1,CASSDGTGSYEQYF,TGTGCCAGCAGTGACGGGACAGGGTCATACGAGCAGTACTTC
TRBV7-9,TRBJ2-1,many,TRBD2,CASSLTGGPLNEQFF,TGTGCCAGCAGCTTAACGGGAGGGCCGCTCAATGAGCAGTTCTTC
TRBV10-3,TRBJ1-6,many,NA,CAIRAGDNSPLHF,TGTGCCATCAGAGCAGGAGATAATTCACCCCTCCACTTT
TRBV18,TRBJ2-2,many,TRBD2,CASSPLAGAGNTGELFF,TGTGCCAGCTCACCTCTAGCGGGGGCAGGGAACACCGGGGAGCTGTTTTTT
TRBV29-1,TRBJ1-2,few,TRBD1,CSVRVQGDYGYTF,TGCAGCGTTCGGGTACAGGGGGACTATGGCTACACCTTC
TRBV7-9,TRBJ2-2,few,NA,CASSVDTGELFF,TGTGCCAGCAGCGTTGACACCGGGGAGCTGTTTTTT
TRBV18,TRBJ2-1,NA,NA,CASSQESSYNEQFF,TGTGCCAGCTCACAGGAGAGCTCCTACAATGAGCAGTTCTTC
TRBV3-1,TRBJ1-2,NA,NA,CASSQEVPGHGYTF,TGTGCCAGCAGCCAAGAAGTGCCAGGGCACGGCTACACCTTC
TRBV5-1,TRBJ1-4,few,NA,CASSLARSTTWSEKLFF,TGCGCCAGCAGCTTGGCGCGCAGTACAACGTGGAGTGAAAAACTGTTTTTT
TRBV6-2/TRBV6-3,TRBJ2-1,few,TRBD2,CASSPSSGTYNEQFF,TGTGCCAGCAGTCCCTCTAGCGGGACCTACAATGAGCAGTTCTTC
TRBV29-1,TRBJ2-3,once,NA,CSVVAFSTDTQYF,TGCAGCGTTGTTGCGTTTAGCACAGATACGCAGTATTTT
TRBV18,TRBJ1-2,NA,TRBD1,CASSQDRDGYTF,TGTGCCAGCTCCCAAGACAGGGATGGCTACACCTTC
TRBV6-5,TRBJ2-7,many,NA,CASRVADGYSYEQYF,TGTGCCAGCAGGGTCGCCGACGGCTACTCCTACGAGCAGTACTTC
TRBV28,TRBJ2-5,NA,NA,CASNSPLRVTQETQYF,TGTGCCAGCAACTCCCCCCTCAGGGTTACTCAAGAGACCCAGTACTTC
TRBV4-1,TRBJ1-5,few,TRBD1,CASSPWTGAPQHF,TGCGCCAGCAGCCCGTGGACAGGGGCGCCCCAGCATTTT
TRBV5-1,TRBJ2-1,few,NA,CASSSAMEPNEQFF,TGCGCCAGCAGCTCCGCAATGGAGCCCAATGAGCAGTTCTTC
TRBV12-3/TRBV12-4,TRBJ1-1,NA,NA,CASSPGILNTEAFF,TGTGCCAGCAGCCCGGGCATTTTGAACACTGAAGCTTTCTTT
TRBV6-6,TRBJ2-1,few,TRBD2,CASSSVTSGRKDEQFF,TGTGCCAGCAGTTCTGTGACTAGCGGGAGAAAGGATGAGCAGTTCTTC
TRBV29-1,TRBJ1-2,many,TRBD1,CSVGQGTGYTF,TGCAGCGTTGGACAGGGGACAGGGTACACCTTC
TRBV14,TRBJ1-1,few,NA,CASSPYGGAYTEAFF,TGTGCCAGCAGCCCCTATGGAGGGGCTTACACTGAAGCTTTCTTT
TRBV2,TRBJ2-7,medium-sized,TRBD2,CASLGERLAGVYEQYF,TGTGCCAGCCTCGGGGAGCGGTTAGCGGGAGTTTACGAGCAGTACTTC
TRBV11-2,TRBJ1-6,many,NA,CASSVRVGASTSPLHF,TGTGCCAGCAGTGTCCGGGTAGGGGCTTCCACATCACCCCTCCACTTT
TRBV28,TRBJ2-7,NA,NA,CASSYLGTTTYEQYF,TGTGCCAGCAGTTATCTCGGGACAACCACCTACGAGCAGTACTTC
TRBV20-1,TRBJ1-2,few,TRBD1,CSAREPGTGLAGYTF,TGCAGTGCTAGGGAACCCGGGACAGGGTTAGCTGGCTACACCTTC
TRBV3-2,TRBJ2-1,NA,NA,CASSQPGTGDDEQFF,TGTGCCAGCAGCCAGCCCGGGACAGGGGACGATGAGCAGTTCTTC
TRBV7-2,TRBJ2-7,NA,TRBD2,CASRNPSGTYEQYF,TGTGCCAGCAGGAACCCTAGCGGGACGTACGAGCAGTACTTC
TRBV28,TRBJ2-2,NA,TRBD2,CAGNSGRAPGELFF,TGTGCCGGAAATAGCGGGAGGGCCCCCGGGGAGCTGTTTTTT
TRBV5-1,TRBJ2-1,many,TRBD2,CARGLAGPRRRNNEQFF,TGCGCCAGAGGACTAGCGGGACCTCGTCGAAGGAACAATGAGCAGTTCTTC
TRBV7-2,TRBJ2-5,many,NA,CASTRGEDRRETQYF,TGTGCCAGCACCAGAGGGGAAGACCGAAGAGAGACCCAGTACTTC
TRBV23-1,TRBJ1-4,NA,NA,CASSQGIADGVATNEKLFF,TGCGCCAGCAGTCAAGGGATCGCCGACGGAGTTGCAACTAATGAAAAACTGTTTTTT
TRBV6-7,TRBJ1-1,NA,TRBD1,CASSYPTRQGMNTEAFF,TGTGCCAGCAGTTACCCAACCCGACAGGGGATGAACACTGAAGCTTTCTTT
TRBV12-3/TRBV12-4,TRBJ1-1,NA,NA,CASSLRPNTEAFF,TGTGCCAGCAGTCTGCGGCCGAACACTGAAGCTTTCTTT
TRBV5-4,TRBJ2-2,few,TRBD1,CASSKTGGTGELFF,TGTGCCAGCAGCAAGACAGGGGGGACCGGGGAGCTGTTTTTT
TRBV11-2,TRBJ1-2,few,NA,CASSLGPGPNYGYTF,TGTGCCAGCAGCTTAGGTCCAGGCCCGAACTATGGCTACACCTTC
TRBV5-1,TRBJ2-3,NA,NA,CASSAGVTDTQYF,TGCGCCAGCAGCGCCGGAGTCACAGATACGCAGTATTTT
TRBV20-1,TRBJ2-7,few,NA,CSAPSSYEQYF,TGCAGTGCTCCTTCATCCTACGAGCAGTACTTC
TRBV7-2,TRBJ2-5,NA,NA,CASSSSQGRETQYF,TGTGCCAGCAGCTCCTCTCAGGGAAGAGAGACCCAGTACTTC